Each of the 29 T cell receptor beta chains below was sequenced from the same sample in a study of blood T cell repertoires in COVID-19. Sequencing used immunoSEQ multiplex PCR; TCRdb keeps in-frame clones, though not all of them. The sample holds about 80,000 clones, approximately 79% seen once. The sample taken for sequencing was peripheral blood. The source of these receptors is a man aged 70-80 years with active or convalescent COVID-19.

The CDR3 here is CASSLPPRGETQYF. The CDR3 DNA is TGCGCCAGCAGCCTCCCGCCGCGGGGAGAGACCCAGTACTTC. The chain has TRBV5-1 and TRBJ2-5, with D possibly TRBD2 on 6 matching bases. The germline gives CDR1 SGHRS, CDR2 YFSETQ. V lost 4 bases to trimming and J lost 4 bases, with 14 bases between them. This CDR3 region has 14 residues.

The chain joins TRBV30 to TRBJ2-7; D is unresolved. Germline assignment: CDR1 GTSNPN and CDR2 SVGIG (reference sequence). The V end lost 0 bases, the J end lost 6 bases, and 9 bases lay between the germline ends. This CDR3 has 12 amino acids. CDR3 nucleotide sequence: TGTGCCTGGAGTGTACAACCACCCGAGCAGTACTTC. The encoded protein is CAWSVQPPEQYF.

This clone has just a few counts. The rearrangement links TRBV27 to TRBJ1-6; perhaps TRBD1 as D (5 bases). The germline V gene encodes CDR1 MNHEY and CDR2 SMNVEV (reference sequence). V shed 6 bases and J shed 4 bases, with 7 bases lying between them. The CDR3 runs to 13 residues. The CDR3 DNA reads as TGTGCCAGCAGCTCAGGGTATAATTCACCCCTCCACTTT. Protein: CASSSGYNSPLHF.

Here the CDR3 reads CSVSTGEDEKLFF. The CDR3 DNA sequence: TGCAGCGTGTCGACAGGGGAGGATGAAAAACTGTTTTTT. The chain combines TRBV29-1 with TRBJ1-4; 8 bases map to TRBD1. Trimming cost V 6 bases and J 6 bases; bases outside gene matches: 6. This CDR3 is 13 amino acids long. Germline-derived CDR1 and CDR2 are SQVTM and ANQGSEA.

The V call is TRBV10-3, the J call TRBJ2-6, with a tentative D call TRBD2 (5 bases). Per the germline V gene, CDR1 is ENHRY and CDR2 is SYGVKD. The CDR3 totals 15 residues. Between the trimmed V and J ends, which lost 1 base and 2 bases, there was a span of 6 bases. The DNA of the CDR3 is TGTGCCATCAGTGAGTGGAGGCCTGGGGCCAACGTCCTGACTTTC. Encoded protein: CAISEWRPGANVLTF.

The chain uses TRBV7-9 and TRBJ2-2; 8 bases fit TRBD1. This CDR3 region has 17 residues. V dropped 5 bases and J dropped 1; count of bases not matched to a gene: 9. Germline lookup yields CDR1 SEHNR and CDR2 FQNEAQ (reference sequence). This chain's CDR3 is CASSRGAGTGNTGELFF. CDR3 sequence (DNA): TGTGCCAGCAGCCGAGGGGCCGGGACAGGGAACACCGGGGAGCTGTTTTTT.

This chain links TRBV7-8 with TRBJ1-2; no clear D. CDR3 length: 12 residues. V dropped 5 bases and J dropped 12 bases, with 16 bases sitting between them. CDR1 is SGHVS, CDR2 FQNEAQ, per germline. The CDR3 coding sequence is TGTGCCAGCAGCCAGGTAATCATGGAGGACACCTTC. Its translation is CASSQVIMEDTF.

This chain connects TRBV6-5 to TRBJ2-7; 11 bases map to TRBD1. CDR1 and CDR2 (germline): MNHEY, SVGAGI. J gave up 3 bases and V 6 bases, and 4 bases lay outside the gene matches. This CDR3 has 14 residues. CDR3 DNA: TGTGCCAGCAGGAGGGACAGGGGGGGCTACGAGCAGTACTTC. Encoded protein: CASRRDRGGYEQYF.

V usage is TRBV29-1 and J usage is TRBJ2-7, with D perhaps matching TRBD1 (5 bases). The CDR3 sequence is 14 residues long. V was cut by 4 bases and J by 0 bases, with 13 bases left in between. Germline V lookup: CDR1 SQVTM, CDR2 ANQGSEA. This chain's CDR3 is CSVGGRASSYEQYF. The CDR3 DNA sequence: TGCAGCGTTGGCGGCAGGGCCAGCTCCTACGAGCAGTACTTC.

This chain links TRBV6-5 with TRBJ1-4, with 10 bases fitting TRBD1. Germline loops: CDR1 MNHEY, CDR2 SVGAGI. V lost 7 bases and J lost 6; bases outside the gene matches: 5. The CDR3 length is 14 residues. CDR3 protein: CASMRTGGDEKLFF. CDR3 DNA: TGTGCCAGCATGAGGACAGGGGGTGATGAAAAACTGTTTTTT.

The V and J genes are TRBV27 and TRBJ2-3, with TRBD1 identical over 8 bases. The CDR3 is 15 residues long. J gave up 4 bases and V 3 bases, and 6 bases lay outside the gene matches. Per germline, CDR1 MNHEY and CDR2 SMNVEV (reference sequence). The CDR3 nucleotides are TGTGCCAGCAGTTTCTCGGACAGGGCGGCAGATACGCAGTATTTT. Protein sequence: CASSFSDRAADTQYF.

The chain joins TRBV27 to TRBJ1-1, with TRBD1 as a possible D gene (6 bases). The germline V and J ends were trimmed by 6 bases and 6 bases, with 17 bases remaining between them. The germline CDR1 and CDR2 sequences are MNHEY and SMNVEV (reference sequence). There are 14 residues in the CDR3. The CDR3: CASSPDQGKPEAFF. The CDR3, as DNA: TGTGCCAGCAGCCCAGACCAGGGGAAGCCTGAAGCTTTCTTT.

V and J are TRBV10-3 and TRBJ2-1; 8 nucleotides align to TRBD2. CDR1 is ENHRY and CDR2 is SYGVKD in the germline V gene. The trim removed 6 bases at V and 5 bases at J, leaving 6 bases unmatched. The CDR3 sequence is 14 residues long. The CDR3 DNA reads TGTGCCATCAGACTTAGCGGGGTAGACAATGAGCAGTTCTTC. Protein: CAIRLSGVDNEQFF.

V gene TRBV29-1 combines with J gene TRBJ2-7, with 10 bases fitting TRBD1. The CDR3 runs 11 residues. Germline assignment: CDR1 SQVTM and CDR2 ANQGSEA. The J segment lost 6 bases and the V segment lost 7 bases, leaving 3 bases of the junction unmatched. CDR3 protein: CSGTGGGEQYF. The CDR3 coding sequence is TGCAGCGGGACAGGGGGTGGCGAGCAGTACTTC.

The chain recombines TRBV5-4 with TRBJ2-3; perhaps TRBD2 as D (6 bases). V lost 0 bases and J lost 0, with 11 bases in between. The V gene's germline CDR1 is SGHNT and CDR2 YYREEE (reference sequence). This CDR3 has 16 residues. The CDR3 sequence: CASSLGGTSSTDTQYF. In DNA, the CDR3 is TGTGCCAGCAGCTTGGGTGGGACTTCTAGCACAGATACGCAGTATTTT. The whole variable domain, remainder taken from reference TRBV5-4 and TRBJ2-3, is ETGVTQSPTHLIKTRGQQVTLRCSSQSGHNTVSWYQQALGQGPQFIFQYYREEENGRGNFPPRFSGLQFPNYSSELNVNALELDDSALYLCASSLGGTSSTDTQYFGPGTRLTVL.

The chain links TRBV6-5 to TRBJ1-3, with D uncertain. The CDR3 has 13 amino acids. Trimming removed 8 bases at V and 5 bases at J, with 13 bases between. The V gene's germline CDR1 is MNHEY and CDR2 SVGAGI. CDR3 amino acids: CASAGGGRNTIYF. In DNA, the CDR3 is TGTGCCAGCGCTGGCGGAGGGAGAAACACCATATATTTT.

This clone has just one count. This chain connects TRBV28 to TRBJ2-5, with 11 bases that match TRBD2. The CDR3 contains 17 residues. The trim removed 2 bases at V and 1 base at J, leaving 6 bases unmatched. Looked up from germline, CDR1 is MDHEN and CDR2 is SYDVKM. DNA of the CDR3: TGTGCCAGCAGTTTAGGGGGGACTAGCGGTCCCCAAGAGACCCAGTACTTC. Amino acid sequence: CASSLGGTSGPQETQYF.

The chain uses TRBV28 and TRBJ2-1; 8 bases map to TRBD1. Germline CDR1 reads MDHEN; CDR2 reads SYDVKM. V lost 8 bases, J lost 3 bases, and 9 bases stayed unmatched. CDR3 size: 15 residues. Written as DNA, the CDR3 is TGTGCCAGCCGAGGGCAAACAGGGGGCTACAATGAGCAGTTCTTC. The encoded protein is CASRGQTGGYNEQFF. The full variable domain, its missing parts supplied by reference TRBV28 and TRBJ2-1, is DVKVTQSSRYLVKRTGEKVFLECVQDMDHENMFWYRQDPGLGLRLIYFSYDVKMKEKGDIPEGYSVSREKKERFSLILESASTNQTSMYLCASRGQTGGYNEQFFGPGTRLTVL.

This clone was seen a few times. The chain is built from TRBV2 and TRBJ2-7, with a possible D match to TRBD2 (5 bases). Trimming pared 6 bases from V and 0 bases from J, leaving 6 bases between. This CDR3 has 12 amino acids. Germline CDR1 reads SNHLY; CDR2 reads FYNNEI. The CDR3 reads CASREDSYEQYF. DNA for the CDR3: TGTGCCAGCAGGGAGGACTCCTACGAGCAGTACTTC.

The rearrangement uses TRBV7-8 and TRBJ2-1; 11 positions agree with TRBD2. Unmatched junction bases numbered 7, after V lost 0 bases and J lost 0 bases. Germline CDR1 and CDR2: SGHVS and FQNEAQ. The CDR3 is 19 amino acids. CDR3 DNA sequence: TGTGCCAGCAGCTTAGCGGCTAGCGGGGGGTCGAGCTCCTACAATGAGCAGTTCTTC. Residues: CASSLAASGGSSSYNEQFF.

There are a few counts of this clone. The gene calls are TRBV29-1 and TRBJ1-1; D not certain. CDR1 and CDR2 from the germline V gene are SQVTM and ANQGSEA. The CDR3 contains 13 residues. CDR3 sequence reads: CSRTGEGNTEAFF. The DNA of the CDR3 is TGCAGTCGTACCGGGGAAGGGAACACTGAAGCTTTCTTT.

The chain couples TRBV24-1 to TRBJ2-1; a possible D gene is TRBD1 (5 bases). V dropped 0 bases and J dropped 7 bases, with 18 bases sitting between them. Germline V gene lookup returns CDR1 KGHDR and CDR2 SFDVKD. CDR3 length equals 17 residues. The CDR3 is CATSDLTGARRLNEQFF. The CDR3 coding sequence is TGTGCCACCAGTGATTTGACAGGTGCCCGCCGCTTGAATGAGCAGTTCTTC.

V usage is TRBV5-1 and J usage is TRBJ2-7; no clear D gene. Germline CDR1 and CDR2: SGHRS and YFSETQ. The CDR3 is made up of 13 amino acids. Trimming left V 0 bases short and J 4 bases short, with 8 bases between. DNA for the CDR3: TGCGCCAGCAGCTTGGGTCCGGAGTACGAGCAGTACTTC. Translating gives CASSLGPEYEQYF.

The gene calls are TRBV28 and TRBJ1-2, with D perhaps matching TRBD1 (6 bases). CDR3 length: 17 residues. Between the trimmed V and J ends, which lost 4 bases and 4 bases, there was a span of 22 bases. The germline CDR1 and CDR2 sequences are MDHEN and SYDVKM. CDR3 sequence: CASSSGDTGGTSYGYTF. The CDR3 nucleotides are TGTGCCAGCAGTTCAGGGGACACGGGGGGCACAAGCTATGGCTACACCTTC.

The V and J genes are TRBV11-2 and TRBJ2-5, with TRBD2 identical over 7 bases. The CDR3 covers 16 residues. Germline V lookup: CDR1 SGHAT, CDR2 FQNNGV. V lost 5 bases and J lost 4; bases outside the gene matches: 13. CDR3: CASSRAGLVGRETQYF. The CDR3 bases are TGTGCCAGCAGCCGCGCTGGACTAGTCGGACGAGAGACCCAGTACTTC.

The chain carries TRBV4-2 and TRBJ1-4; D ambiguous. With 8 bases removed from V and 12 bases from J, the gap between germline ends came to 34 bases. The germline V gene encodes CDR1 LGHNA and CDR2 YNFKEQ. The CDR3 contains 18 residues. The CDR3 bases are TGTGCCAGCCGCCCCTCCTCGGGTGGAGGCCAGGTCGGGGATGAACTGTTTTTT. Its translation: CASRPSSGGGQVGDELFF.

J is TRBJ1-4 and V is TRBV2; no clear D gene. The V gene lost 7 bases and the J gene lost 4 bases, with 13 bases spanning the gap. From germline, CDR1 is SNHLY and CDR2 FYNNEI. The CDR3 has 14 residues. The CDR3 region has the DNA TGTGCCAGCAAGGGAGAAGCGATTAATGAAAAACTGTTTTTT. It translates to CASKGEAINEKLFF.

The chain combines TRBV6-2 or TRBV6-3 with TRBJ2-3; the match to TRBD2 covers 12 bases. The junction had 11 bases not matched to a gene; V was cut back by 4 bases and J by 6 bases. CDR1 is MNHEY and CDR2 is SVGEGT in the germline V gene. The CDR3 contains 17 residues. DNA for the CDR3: TGTGCCAGCAGTTCCGGCCTGACTAGCGGGGGAGGTGATACGCAGTATTTT. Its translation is CASSSGLTSGGGDTQYF.

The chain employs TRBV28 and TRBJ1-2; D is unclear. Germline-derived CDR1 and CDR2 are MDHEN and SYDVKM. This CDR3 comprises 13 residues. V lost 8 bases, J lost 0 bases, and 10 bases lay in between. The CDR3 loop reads CASQTDSNYGYTF. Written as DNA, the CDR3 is TGTGCCAGCCAGACCGACTCTAACTATGGCTACACCTTC.